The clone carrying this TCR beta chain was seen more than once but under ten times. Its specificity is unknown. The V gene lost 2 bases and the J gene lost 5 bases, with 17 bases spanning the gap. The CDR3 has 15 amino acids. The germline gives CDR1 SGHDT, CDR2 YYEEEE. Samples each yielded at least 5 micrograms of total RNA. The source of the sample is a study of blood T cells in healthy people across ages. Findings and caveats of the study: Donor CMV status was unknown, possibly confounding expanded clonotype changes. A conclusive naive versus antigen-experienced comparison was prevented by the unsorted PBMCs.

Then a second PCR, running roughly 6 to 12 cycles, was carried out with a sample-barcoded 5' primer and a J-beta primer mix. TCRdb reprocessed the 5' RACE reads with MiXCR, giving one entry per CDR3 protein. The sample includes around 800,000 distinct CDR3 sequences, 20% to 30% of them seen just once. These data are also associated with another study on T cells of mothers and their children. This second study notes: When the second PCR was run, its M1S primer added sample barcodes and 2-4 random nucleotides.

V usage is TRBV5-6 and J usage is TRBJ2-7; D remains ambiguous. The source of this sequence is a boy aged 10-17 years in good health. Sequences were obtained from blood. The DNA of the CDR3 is TGTGCCAGCAGCTTAAGCGATGGGCGGCTCGACGAGCAGTACTTC. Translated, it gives CASSLSDGRLDEQYF. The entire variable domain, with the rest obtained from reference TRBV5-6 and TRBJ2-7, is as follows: DAGVTQSPTHLIKTRGQQVTLRCSPKSGHDTVSWYQQALGQGPQFIFQYYEEEERQRGNFPDRFSGHQFPNYSSELNVNALLLGDSALYLCASSLSDGRLDEQYFGPGTRLTVT.